Listed below are T cell receptor beta chains from one sample, sequenced in a study of STAT3 mutations in large granular lymphocyte leukemia. The method was immunoSEQ multiplex PCR; TCRdb's version includes in-frame clones alone and lacks a portion of them. The table lists more than 6,500 clones, 70% to 80% of them singletons. The specimen was peripheral blood mononuclear cells. These receptors were collected from a woman in her thirties or forties with T-cell large granular lymphocyte leukemia. Some clones in this sample may be carry-over from other donors' samples. The CDR3 runs from the conserved cysteine through the conserved F or W. D genes are given only for firm matches.

v_call,j_call,d_call,cdr3_aa
TRBV5-1,TRBJ1-3,.,CASSLSSSGNTIYF
TRBV18,TRBJ2-7,.,CASSPPDRDYEQYF
TRBV4-3,TRBJ1-5,.,CASSQDVNQPQHF
TRBV5-4,TRBJ2-1,TRBD1,CASSEGQMYNEQFF
TRBV6-5,TRBJ2-7,.,CASSYSIVSPYEQYF
TRBV30,TRBJ1-5,.,CAWSVRGGTQPQHF
TRBV18,TRBJ1-1,.,CASSREQTGGTEAFF
TRBV18,TRBJ1-2,.,CASSPNRPYYGYTF
TRBV18,TRBJ1-1,TRBD1,CASSPTQGVLNTEAFF
TRBV5-6,TRBJ1-5,.,CASSLVGSNQPQHF
TRBV30,TRBJ1-1,.,CAWGPVGERTEAFF
TRBV18,TRBJ1-1,.,CASSPRQENTEAFF
TRBV5-1,TRBJ1-2,TRBD1,CASAGQAQNWANYGYTF
TRBV5-4,TRBJ1-2,TRBD1,CASSLGRGQTSGYTF
TRBV5-1,TRBJ1-2,.,CASSLDWGNGYTF
TRBV5-1,TRBJ1-2,TRBD1,CASSRDRERWYGYTF
TRBV6-5,TRBJ1-1,.,CASTPGRDLNTEAFF
TRBV11-2,TRBJ2-7,.,CASSSDRVAHREQYF
TRBV5-1,TRBJ2-7,.,CASSLAGDGIYEQYF
TRBV5-4,TRBJ1-1,.,CASSLGSGPQVRTEAFF
TRBV5-1,TRBJ2-5,.,CASSLFQQETQYF
TRBV15,TRBJ1-1,TRBD1,CATSRLRQGGTEAFF
TRBV27,TRBJ1-5,.,CASALGSNQPQHF
TRBV30,TRBJ1-5,.,CAWSVRGNQPQHF
TRBV18,TRBJ1-1,TRBD1,CASSPRTPDRVPTLEAFF
TRBV4-2,TRBJ1-5,TRBD1,CASSQDGQGSQPQHF
TRBV28,TRBJ2-7,TRBD1,CASGDRVQYF
TRBV6-1,TRBJ2-7,.,CASSERSEQYF
TRBV29-1,TRBJ1-2,TRBD1,CSARQGAGNYGYTF
TRBV7-9,TRBJ2-7,.,CASSLGHFYEQYF
TRBV6-5,TRBJ1-5,.,CASAPRQSGSQPQHF
TRBV5-6,TRBJ2-7,TRBD2,CASSLAGGRRYEQYF
TRBV25-1,TRBJ1-2,.,CASSESGTHKDGYTF
TRBV27,TRBJ1-4,.,CASSPRAATNEKLFF
TRBV5-4,TRBJ2-7,TRBD2,CASSFLAGDSYEQYF
TRBV25-1,TRBJ1-2,.,CASRTGTYGYTF
TRBV5-4,TRBJ1-1,TRBD1,CASSPGGPGRMNTEAFF
TRBV7-9,TRBJ2-3,.,CASSLEGGLNQFKTQYF
TRBV29-1,TRBJ1-2,.,CSVAAGTHDYGYTF
TRBV12-5,TRBJ1-5,.,CASAPGGSNQPQHF
TRBV18,TRBJ2-7,TRBD1,CASSTGGTGRKDEQYF
TRBV25-1,TRBJ1-2,TRBD1,CASSRTGSSYTF
TRBV30,TRBJ1-4,TRBD1,CAWKTQGATNEKLFF
TRBV10-2,TRBJ2-3,.,CASSETPPLYTDTQYF
TRBV5-1,TRBJ2-5,TRBD2,CASSPGLAKETQYF
TRBV7-9,TRBJ1-2,TRBD1,CASSLPAGGAGGYTF
TRBV4-1,TRBJ2-7,.,CASSRPGTANSYEQYF
TRBV10-2,TRBJ2-7,.,CASSEGYEQYF
TRBV6-1,TRBJ2-7,.,CASKDQGPMEQYF
TRBV4-1,TRBJ2-1,TRBD2,CASSQVGLAGVNEQFF
TRBV7-9,TRBJ2-7,TRBD1,CASSTTPDRGISYEQYF
TRBV7-9,TRBJ1-2,TRBD1,CASSRDSGYGYTF
TRBV5-1,TRBJ2-7,.,CASSLVGSGYEQYF
TRBV30,TRBJ2-2,TRBD1,CAVTGGRFPGELFF
TRBV29-1,TRBJ2-1,.,CSVADLGAKSYNEQFF